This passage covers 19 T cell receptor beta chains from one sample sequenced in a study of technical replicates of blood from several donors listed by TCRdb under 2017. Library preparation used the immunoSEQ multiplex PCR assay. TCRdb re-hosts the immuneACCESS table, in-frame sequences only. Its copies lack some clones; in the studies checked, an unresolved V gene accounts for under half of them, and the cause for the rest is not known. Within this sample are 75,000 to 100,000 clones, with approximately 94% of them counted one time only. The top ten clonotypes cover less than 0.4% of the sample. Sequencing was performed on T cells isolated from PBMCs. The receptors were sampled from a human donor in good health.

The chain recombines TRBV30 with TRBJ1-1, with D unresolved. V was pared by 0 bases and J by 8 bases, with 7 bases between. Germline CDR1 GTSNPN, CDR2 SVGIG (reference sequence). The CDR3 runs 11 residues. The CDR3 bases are TGTGCCTGGAGTGTACAACAGGAAGCTTTCTTT. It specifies CAWSVQQEAFF.

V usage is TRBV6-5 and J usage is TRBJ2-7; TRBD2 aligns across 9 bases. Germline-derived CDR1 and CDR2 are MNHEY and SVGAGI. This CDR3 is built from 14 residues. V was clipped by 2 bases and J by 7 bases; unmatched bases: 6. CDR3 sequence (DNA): TGTGCCAGCAGTTACCTAGCGGGACATATAGAGCAGTACTTC. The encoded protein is CASSYLAGHIEQYF.

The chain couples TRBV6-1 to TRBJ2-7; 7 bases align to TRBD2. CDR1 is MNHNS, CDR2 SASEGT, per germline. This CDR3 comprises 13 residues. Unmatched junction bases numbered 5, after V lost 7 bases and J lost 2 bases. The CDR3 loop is CASNLGLAYEQYF. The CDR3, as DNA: TGTGCCAGCAACTTAGGACTAGCCTACGAGCAGTACTTC.

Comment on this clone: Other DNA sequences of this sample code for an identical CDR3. Here the CDR3 reads CASSVVETGELFF. For the CDR3, the DNA is TGTGCCAGCAGCGTAGTCGAGACCGGGGAGCTGTTTTTT. The gene calls are TRBV9 and TRBJ2-2; no clear D gene. Germline loops: CDR1 SGDLS, CDR2 YYNGEE. The ends were cut back, 0 bases at V and 5 bases at J, with 5 bases in the middle. The CDR3 has 13 residues.

The CDR3 DNA is TGTGCCAGCAGTACCTACCGGGAGGATGGCTACACCTTC. This translates into CASSTYREDGYTF. The chain combines TRBV27 with TRBJ1-2; D gene ambiguous. CDR3 length: 13 residues. Between the trimmed V and J ends, which lost 5 bases and 6 bases, there was a span of 13 bases. CDR1 is MNHEY and CDR2 is SMNVEV in the germline V gene (reference sequence).

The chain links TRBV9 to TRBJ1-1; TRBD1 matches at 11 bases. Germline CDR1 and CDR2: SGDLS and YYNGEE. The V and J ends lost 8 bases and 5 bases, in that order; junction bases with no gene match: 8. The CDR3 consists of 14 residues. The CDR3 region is CASGQGASGTEAFF. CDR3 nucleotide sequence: TGTGCCAGTGGACAGGGGGCATCGGGGACTGAAGCTTTCTTT.

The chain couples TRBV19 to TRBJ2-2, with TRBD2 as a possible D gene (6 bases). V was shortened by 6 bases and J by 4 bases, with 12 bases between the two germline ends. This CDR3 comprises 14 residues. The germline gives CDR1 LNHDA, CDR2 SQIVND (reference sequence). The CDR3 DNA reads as TGTGCCAGTAGGCTCGAGGGAGGCACCGGGGAGCTGTTTTTT. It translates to CASRLEGGTGELFF.

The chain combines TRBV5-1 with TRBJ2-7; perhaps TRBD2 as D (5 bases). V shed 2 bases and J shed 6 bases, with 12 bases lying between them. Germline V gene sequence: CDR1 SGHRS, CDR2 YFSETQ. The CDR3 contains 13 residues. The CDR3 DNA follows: TGCGCCAGCAGCTTCAGCCTTGGGAGCGAGCAGTACTTC. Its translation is CASSFSLGSEQYF.

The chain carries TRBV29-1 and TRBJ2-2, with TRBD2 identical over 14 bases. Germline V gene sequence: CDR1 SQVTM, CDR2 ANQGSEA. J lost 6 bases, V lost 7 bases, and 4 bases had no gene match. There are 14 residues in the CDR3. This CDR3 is CSARLAGGPGELFF. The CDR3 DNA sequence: TGCAGCGCTAGACTAGCGGGAGGGCCCGGGGAGCTGTTTTTT.

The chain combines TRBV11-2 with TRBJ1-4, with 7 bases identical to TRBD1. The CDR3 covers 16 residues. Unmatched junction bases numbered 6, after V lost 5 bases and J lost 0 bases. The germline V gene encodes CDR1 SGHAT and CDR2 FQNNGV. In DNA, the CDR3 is TGTGCCAGCAGCGCTAGGGGGCTACCAACTAATGAAAAACTGTTTTTT. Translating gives CASSARGLPTNEKLFF.

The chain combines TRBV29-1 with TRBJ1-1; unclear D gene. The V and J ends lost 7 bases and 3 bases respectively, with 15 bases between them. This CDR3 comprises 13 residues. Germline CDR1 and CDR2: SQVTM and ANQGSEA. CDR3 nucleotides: TGCAGCGCCGGGAGAAGGGTGGACACTGAAGCTTTCTTT. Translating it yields CSAGRRVDTEAFF.

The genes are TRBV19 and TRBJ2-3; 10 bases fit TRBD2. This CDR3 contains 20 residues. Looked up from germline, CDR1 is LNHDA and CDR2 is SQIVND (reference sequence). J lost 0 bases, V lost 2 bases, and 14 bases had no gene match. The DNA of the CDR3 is TGTGCCAGTAGTATAAGCTTAACTAGCGGGGCCGGCCCTAGCACAGATACGCAGTATTTT. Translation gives CASSISLTSGAGPSTDTQYF. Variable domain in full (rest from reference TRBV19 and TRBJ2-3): DGGITQSPKYLFRKEGQNVTLSCEQNLNHDAMYWYRQDPGQGLRLIYYSQIVNDFQKGDIAEGYSVSREKKESFPLTVTSAQKNPTAFYLCASSISLTSGAGPSTDTQYFGPGTRLTVL.

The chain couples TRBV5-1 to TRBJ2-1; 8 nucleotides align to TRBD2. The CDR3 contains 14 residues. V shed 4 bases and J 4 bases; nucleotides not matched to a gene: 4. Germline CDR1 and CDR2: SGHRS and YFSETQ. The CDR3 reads CASSASGPYNEQFF. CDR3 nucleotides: TGCGCCAGCAGCGCTAGCGGGCCGTACAATGAGCAGTTCTTC.

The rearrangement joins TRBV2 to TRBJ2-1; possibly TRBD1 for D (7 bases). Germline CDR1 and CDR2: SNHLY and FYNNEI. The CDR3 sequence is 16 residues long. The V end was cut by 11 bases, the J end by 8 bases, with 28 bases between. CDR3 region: CAGTPRGERAGDEQFF. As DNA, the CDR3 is TGTGCCGGCACACCCAGGGGGGAACGGGCGGGCGATGAGCAGTTCTTC.

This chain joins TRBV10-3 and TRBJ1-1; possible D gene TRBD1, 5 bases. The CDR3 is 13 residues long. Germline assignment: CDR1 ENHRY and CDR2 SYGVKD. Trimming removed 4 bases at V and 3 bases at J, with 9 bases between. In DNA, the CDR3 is TGTGCCATCAGTGCAGGAGGGGACACTGAAGCTTTCTTT. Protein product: CAISAGGDTEAFF.

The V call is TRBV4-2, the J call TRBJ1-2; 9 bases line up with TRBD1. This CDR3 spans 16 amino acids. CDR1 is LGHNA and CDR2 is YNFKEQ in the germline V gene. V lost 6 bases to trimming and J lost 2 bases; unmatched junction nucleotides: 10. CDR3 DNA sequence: TGTGCCAGCAGTCCCGGGACAGGGTGGGTGAACTATGGCTACACCTTC. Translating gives CASSPGTGWVNYGYTF.

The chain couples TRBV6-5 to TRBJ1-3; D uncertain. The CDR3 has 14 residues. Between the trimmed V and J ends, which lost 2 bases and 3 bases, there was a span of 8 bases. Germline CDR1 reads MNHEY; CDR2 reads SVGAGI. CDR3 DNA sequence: TGTGCCAGCAGTTACAGGGAGTTTGGAAACACCATATATTTT. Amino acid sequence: CASSYREFGNTIYF.

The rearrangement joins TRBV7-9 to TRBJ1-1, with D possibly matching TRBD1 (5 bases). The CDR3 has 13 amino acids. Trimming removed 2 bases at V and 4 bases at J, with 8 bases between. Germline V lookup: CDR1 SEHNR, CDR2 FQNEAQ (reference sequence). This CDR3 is CASSLTGTTEAFF. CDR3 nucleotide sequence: TGTGCCAGCAGCTTAACAGGTACCACTGAAGCTTTCTTT.

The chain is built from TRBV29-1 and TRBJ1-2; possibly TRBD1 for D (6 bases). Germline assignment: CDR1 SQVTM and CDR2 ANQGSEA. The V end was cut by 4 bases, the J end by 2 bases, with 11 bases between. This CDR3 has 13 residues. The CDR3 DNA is TGCAGCGTTGGAGGGCAGGGGAACTATGGCTACACCTTC. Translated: CSVGGQGNYGYTF.